This TCR beta chain was sequenced during a study of blood T cell repertoires in COVID-19. Study-wide background: T cells, B-cell-depleted T cells, or PBMCs provided the cDNA or gDNA that served as material.

Germline CDR1 SGHVS, CDR2 FNYEAQ. CDR3 length: 17 amino acids. V was pared by 1 base and J by 0 bases, with 13 bases between. In the original analysis: The authors estimated nucleated cell counts from reference gene primer amplification. TCRdb's copy holds only in-frame clones and misses some; the assay was immunoSEQ multiplex PCR. V, J and clone size were drawn from that table, and D and trimming were deduced from the DNA. This sample carries some 190,000 clones, around 85% of them seen once, and the ten largest clones take 6.5% to 7.5%. Sequenced material: peripheral blood. This clonotype was obtained from a man at least 80 years old with COVID-19, enrolled during active disease. The V and J genes are TRBV7-6 and TRBJ1-3; a weak D match, TRBD1 (5 bases). The CDR3 reads CASSLVGERASGNTIYF. CDR3 bases: TGTGCCAGCAGCTTAGTAGGGGAAAGAGCCTCTGGAAACACCATATATTTT.